The entry below describes one TCR beta chain. The antigen remains undetermined. There are 15 residues in the CDR3. Trimming took 1 base from V and 7 from J, leaving 16 bases between them. Germline V CDR1 and CDR2: SGHTA, FQGNSA. The data are from a study of cytomegalovirus exposure and HLA in healthy donors. As for the study in general: Both the roughly 120 validation repertoires and the 666 first-cohort repertoires used the same platform, as reported by a later analysis. Study-wide results and limits: CMV antigen specificity was confirmed in vitro for a few CMV-associated chains. Rarity characterized most TCR sequences, yet some public TCRs appeared in many donors.

Measured with immunoSEQ multiplex PCR; TCRdb has only the in-frame clones, and not every one. The top ten clones hold 0.6% to 0.7% of a sample with 82,000 or so clones, 85% to 95% of them seen once. An approximately 130-subject validation cohort, separate from the 666-subject first cohort, supplied the donors. The sample was PBMCs. This clonotype was sampled from a woman between 18 and 30 years old in good health and CMV-seronegative. The rearrangement joins TRBV7-2 to TRBJ1-1, with a tentative D call TRBD1 (6 bases). The CDR3 DNA reads TGTGCCAGCAGCTTAGGTCCGGGGACACTCGTTGAAGCTTTCTTT. Protein product: CASSLGPGTLVEAFF.